Below are 8 T cell receptor beta chains sequenced from a single sample in a study of T cell responses to AZD1222 COVID-19 vaccine. Libraries were prepared by immunoSEQ multiplex PCR; TCRdb keeps only in-frame clonotypes and omits some of them. The sample contains around 150,000 clones, approximately 88% of which appear only once. Sequencing used peripheral blood, obtained on day 0 of AZD1222 vaccination. The receptors were gathered from an adult in good health.

The chain joins TRBV6-5 to TRBJ1-2; D uncertain. The CDR3 extends over 15 amino acids. The germline gives CDR1 MNHEY, CDR2 SVGAGI. Deletions cut 0 bases from V and 8 bases from J, with 16 bases between. The CDR3 spells CASSYSNPAPKGYTF. The CDR3 coding sequence is TGTGCCAGCAGTTACTCGAATCCCGCCCCGAAGGGCTACACCTTC.

The V and J genes are TRBV4-3 and TRBJ2-1; 12 bases map to TRBD2. V dropped 0 bases and J dropped 6; count of bases not matched to a gene: 12. This CDR3 spans 19 amino acids. Germline CDR1 LGHNA, CDR2 YSLEER. The DNA of the CDR3 is TGCGCCAGCAGCCAAGATCCCAACTTAGCTAGCGGGAGGGCCAATGAGCAGTTCTTC. Its translation is CASSQDPNLASGRANEQFF.

This sequence joins TRBV6-4 and TRBJ1-4; D gene unclear. V was cut by 4 bases and J by 3 bases, with 6 bases left in between. Germline values: CDR1 MRHNA, CDR2 SNTAGT. The CDR3 runs to 13 residues. The CDR3 DNA reads as TGTGCCAGCAGTGTGGCTGCTAATGAAAAACTGTTTTTT. As protein: CASSVAANEKLFF.

The chain links TRBV9 to TRBJ2-1; 13 bases fit TRBD2. Germline CDR1 reads SGDLS; CDR2 reads YYNGEE. V dropped 4 bases and J dropped 12; count of bases not matched to a gene: 10. The CDR3 contains 15 residues. The CDR3 sequence is CASSLGTSGIEGQFF. The CDR3 DNA reads as TGTGCCAGCAGCCTCGGGACTAGCGGGATAGAAGGGCAGTTCTTC.

The V gene is TRBV27, the J gene TRBJ2-3, with D tentatively TRBD2 (6 bases). The V gene lost 5 bases and the J gene lost 1 base, with 16 bases spanning the gap. This CDR3 has 16 residues. Germline CDR1 reads MNHEY; CDR2 reads SMNVEV (reference sequence). In nucleotides, the CDR3 is TGTGCCAGCAGTCGCTTCCCAAGGGAGGGCACAGATACGCAGTATTTT. It yields the protein CASSRFPREGTDTQYF.

The rearrangement joins TRBV29-1 to TRBJ2-3, with TRBD2 identical over 10 bases. Germline V gene data show CDR1 as SQVTM and CDR2 as ANQGSEA. V trimming: 5 bases; J trimming: 5 bases; junction bases outside the gene matches: 4. The CDR3 sequence is 13 residues long. CDR3: CSVLAGEGDTQYF. Here the CDR3 DNA reads TGCAGCGTTCTAGCGGGGGAAGGAGATACGCAGTATTTT.

J is TRBJ1-1 and V is TRBV7-6; tentative D call: TRBD1 (5 bases). The CDR3 is made up of 16 amino acids. Germline V gene data show CDR1 as SGHVS and CDR2 as FNYEAQ. Trimming stripped 3 bases from V and 4 bases from J, with 18 bases between. As DNA, the CDR3 is TGTGCCAGCAGCTTCGGGACCCCCGGGGCTGGCACTGAAGCTTTCTTT. Amino acids: CASSFGTPGAGTEAFF.

The chain joins TRBV4-2 to TRBJ1-3; D not resolved. The CDR3 is 16 amino acids. In germline, CDR1 is LGHNA, CDR2 YNFKEQ. Trimming cost V 2 bases and J 2 bases, with 13 bases left between them. The CDR3 sequence is CASSQLVGSTGNTIYF. The DNA of the CDR3 is TGTGCCAGCAGCCAATTAGTCGGCAGCACTGGAAACACCATATATTTT.